Presented here are 2 T cell receptor beta chains from one specimen sequenced in a study of graft-versus-host responses after intestinal transplantation. TCRdb keeps only in-frame clones here, not all; method: immunoSEQ multiplex PCR. The sample records around 100,000 clones, about 92% being singletons. Their antigen targets remain unknown. The sample in question was unstimulated CD8+ T cells sorted from spleen or lymph node cells, obtained before transplant. Receptors originate from a human donor who was the organ donor for an intestinal transplant.

The genes are TRBV2 and TRBJ2-2; no definite D call. CDR1 is SNHLY, CDR2 FYNNEI, per germline. V was shortened by 8 bases and J by 0 bases, with 19 bases between the two germline ends. This CDR3 has 17 amino acids. The CDR3: CASYFPRTPANTGELFF. DNA for the CDR3: TGTGCCAGCTACTTTCCCCGGACCCCCGCGAACACCGGGGAGCTGTTTTTT.

DNA for the CDR3: TGCGCCAGCAGCCATTACGGGCCCCTCTCCGAGCAGTACTTC. This codes for CASSHYGPLSEQYF. The chain recombines TRBV4-1 with TRBJ2-7; no reliable D call. V was clipped by 3 bases and J by 6 bases, with 15 bases between them. Looked up from germline, CDR1 is MGHRA and CDR2 is YSYEKL. The CDR3 is 14 residues long.